The following is a T cell receptor (beta chain) sequence with its context. V lost 6 bases, J lost 0 bases, and 9 bases lay in between. In germline, CDR1 is MNHNY, CDR2 SVGAGI (reference sequence). This CDR3 spans 14 amino acids. This sample was taken from a study of radiation and T cells in renal cell carcinoma. Treatment denoted: 15 Gy SBRT to primary tumor, nephrectomy 4 weeks later. Nephrectomy followed 15 Gy stereotactic body radiation by 4 weeks. Data came from immunoSEQ multiplex PCR; TCRdb stores just in-frame clones and leaves some out. The sample carries about 20,000 clones, 50% to 65% recorded once.

The gene calls are TRBV6-6 and TRBJ2-4, with D tentatively TRBD1 (5 bases). The sequence came from a woman aged 70-85 years with renal cell carcinoma. Source: tumor tissue, taken from a patient whose treatment included radiotherapy and nephrectomy. This CDR3 reads CASRDRIAKNIQYF. CDR3 sequence (DNA): TGTGCCAGCAGAGACAGAATAGCCAAAAACATTCAGTACTTC.